This entry describes one TCR beta chain. The CDR3 spans 12 residues. Trimming pared 1 base from V and 11 bases from J, leaving 8 bases between. The sample is drawn from a study of blood T cell repertoires in COVID-19. Study summary: COVID-19 samples from acute and convalescent phases originated in the United States, Italy and Spain.

Some clones are missing from TCRdb's copy, which holds only in-frame ones; the method was immunoSEQ multiplex PCR. The repertoire has 130,000 to 150,000 clones, around 84% of them found once; the top ten carry approximately 40%. Source material: peripheral blood. The TCR comes from a human donor in a cohort sampled during active COVID-19. The rearrangement uses TRBV12-3 or TRBV12-4 and TRBJ1-4; D not certain. The CDR3 region is CASSLGGGKLFF. The CDR3 DNA sequence: TGTGCCAGCAGTTTAGGAGGCGGGAAACTGTTTTTT.